The subject of this entry is one TCR beta chain. Its antigen is unidentified. This sample was included in a study of monozygotic twins with inflammatory bowel disease. Points from the study as a whole: Repertoire similarity matched across concordant and discordant twins, perhaps owing to limited power.

TCRdb re-called the 5' RACE reads and catalogs CDR3 proteins one per entry, DNA excluded. The sample table sets out approximately 390,000 distinct CDR3 sequences. The CDR3 has 14 residues. Blood was collected, roughly 2.5 ml per donor. This sequence was found in a human donor with ulcerative colitis or Crohn's disease, or a healthy co-twin of an affected twin (not recorded which). Sequencing was carried out using blood. This chain uses TRBV12-3 or TRBV12-4 with TRBJ2-5; TCRdb's D call, TRBD1, is unchecked because there is no DNA. CDR3: CASSRTPLGETQYF.